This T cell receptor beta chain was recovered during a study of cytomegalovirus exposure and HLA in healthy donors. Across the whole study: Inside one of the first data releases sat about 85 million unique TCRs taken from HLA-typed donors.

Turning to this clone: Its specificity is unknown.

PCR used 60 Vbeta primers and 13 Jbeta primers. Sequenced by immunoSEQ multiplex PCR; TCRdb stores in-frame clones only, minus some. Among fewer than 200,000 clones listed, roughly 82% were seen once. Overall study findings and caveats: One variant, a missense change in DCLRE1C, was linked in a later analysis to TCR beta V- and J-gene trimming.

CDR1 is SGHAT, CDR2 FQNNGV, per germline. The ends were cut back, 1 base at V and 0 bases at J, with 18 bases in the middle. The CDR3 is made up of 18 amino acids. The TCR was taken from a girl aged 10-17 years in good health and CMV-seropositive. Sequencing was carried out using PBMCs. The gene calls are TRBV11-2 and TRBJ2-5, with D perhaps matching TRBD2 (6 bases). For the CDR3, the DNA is TGTGCCAGCAGCTTAGTTCGGTCGGGACTCATGTACCAAGAGACCCAGTACTTC. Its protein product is CASSLVRSGLMYQETQYF.